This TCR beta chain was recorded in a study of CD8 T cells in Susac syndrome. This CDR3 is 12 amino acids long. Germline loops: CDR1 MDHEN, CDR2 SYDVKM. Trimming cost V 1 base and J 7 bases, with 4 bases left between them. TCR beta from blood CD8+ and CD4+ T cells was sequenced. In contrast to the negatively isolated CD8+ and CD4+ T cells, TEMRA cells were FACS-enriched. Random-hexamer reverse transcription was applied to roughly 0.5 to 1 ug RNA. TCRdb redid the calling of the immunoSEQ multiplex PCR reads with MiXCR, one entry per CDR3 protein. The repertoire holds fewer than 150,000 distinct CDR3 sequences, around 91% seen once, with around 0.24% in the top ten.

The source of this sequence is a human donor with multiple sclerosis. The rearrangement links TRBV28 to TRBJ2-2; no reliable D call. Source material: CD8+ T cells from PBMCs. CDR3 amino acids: CASSLYGGELFF. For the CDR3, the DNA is TGTGCCAGCAGTTTATATGGCGGGGAGCTGTTTTTT.